These T cell receptor beta chains were read from a single sample in a study of regulatory T cells in long-lasting Graves disease. MiXCR, run by TCRdb on the multiplex PCR reads, gives a single entry per CDR3 protein. Seen here are some 300,000 distinct CDR3 sequences, more than 20% observed once, and the top ten hold more than 55%. The material sequenced was peripheral blood mononuclear cells (PBMCs), taken when the disease was refractory, from a patient treated with antithyroid drugs. Receptors originate from a female donor with Graves disease. The CDR3 runs from the conserved cysteine through the conserved F or W. Each record gives: CDR3 length, J gene, clone size, V gene, CDR3 protein. Clone size appears in some rows only: once, few, many, or a class for an expanded clone.

length: 14; J: TRBJ2-5; size: few; V: TRBV28; CDR3: CASSRGAIPETQYF
length: 16; J: TRBJ1-6; size: -; V: TRBV7-6; CDR3: CASSLGGARVGSPLHF
length: 15; J: TRBJ2-2; size: -; V: TRBV6-1; CDR3: CASSDRTGSLGELFF
length: 15; J: TRBJ1-2; size: -; V: TRBV6-1; CDR3: CASSEDVGGSYGYTF
length: 14; J: TRBJ2-2; size: -; V: TRBV10-3; CDR3: CAIKADRNTGELFF
length: 16; J: TRBJ1-4; size: few; V: TRBV13; CDR3: CASSPRKELGGEKLFF
length: 13; J: TRBJ1-2; size: -; V: TRBV6-1; CDR3: CASRTDTNYGYTF
length: 13; J: TRBJ2-2; size: few; V: TRBV11-2; CDR3: CASSLAGAGELFF
length: 15; J: TRBJ1-5; size: many; V: TRBV27; CDR3: CASSLSGGAVQPQHF
length: 16; J: TRBJ2-7; size: -; V: TRBV19; CDR3: CASSPTRTSGGYEQYF
length: 15; J: TRBJ2-7; size: -; V: TRBV20-1; CDR3: CSARGSGGGLYEQYF
length: 13; J: TRBJ2-7; size: many; V: TRBV10-2; CDR3: CASSEIRVEEQYF
length: 16; J: TRBJ2-7; size: many; V: TRBV28; CDR3: CASSLTGGYESYEQYF
length: 14; J: TRBJ2-7; size: few; V: TRBV27; CDR3: CASSLASGGSEQYF
length: 13; J: TRBJ1-4; size: -; V: TRBV4-2; CDR3: CASSSQGDEKLFF
length: 14; J: TRBJ1-1; size: few; V: TRBV19; CDR3: CASSIVAEYTEAFF
length: 15; J: TRBJ1-6; size: many; V: TRBV28; CDR3: CASRGQGSGGSPLHF
length: 17; J: TRBJ2-3; size: -; V: TRBV7-3; CDR3: CASSLTGERWGTDTQYF
length: 14; J: TRBJ2-1; size: many; V: TRBV11-1; CDR3: CASSLGLQYNEQFF
length: 14; J: TRBJ2-5; size: -; V: TRBV12-3/TRBV12-4; CDR3: CASRLGQYQETQYF
length: 16; J: TRBJ1-1; size: few; V: TRBV6-4; CDR3: CASRSGTGMGRAEAFF
length: 16; J: TRBJ2-3; size: once; V: TRBV15; CDR3: CATSRGEGASTDTQYF
length: 13; J: TRBJ1-1; size: few; V: TRBV30; CDR3: CAWSGQMNTEAFF
length: 13; J: TRBJ2-7; size: many; V: TRBV28; CDR3: CASSPPAGNEQYF
length: 13; J: TRBJ2-7; size: few; V: TRBV7-9; CDR3: CASSVGTQNEQYF
length: 14; J: TRBJ2-1; size: -; V: TRBV6-2/TRBV6-3; CDR3: CASRWTSGYNEQFF
length: 16; J: TRBJ1-4; size: many; V: TRBV12-3/TRBV12-4; CDR3: CASSSTQGSTNEKLFF
length: 15; J: TRBJ2-7; size: -; V: TRBV7-9; CDR3: CASSLGGTGLSEQYF
length: 14; J: TRBJ1-5; size: many; V: TRBV5-7; CDR3: CASSTGTGFQPQHF
length: 13; J: TRBJ1-2; size: few; V: TRBV29-1; CDR3: CSVDGGWLSGYTF
length: 18; J: TRBJ2-6; size: few; V: TRBV12-3/TRBV12-4; CDR3: CASSLETGPFSGANVLTF
length: 16; J: TRBJ1-5; size: -; V: TRBV18; CDR3: CASSPGGGMNNQPQHF
length: 13; J: TRBJ1-1; size: few; V: TRBV7-6; CDR3: CASSLAQGAEAFF
length: 13; J: TRBJ1-2; size: -; V: TRBV15; CDR3: CATSRGGGVGYTF
length: 17; J: TRBJ1-1; size: -; V: TRBV5-1; CDR3: CASSFEGQLLMNTEAFF
length: 13; J: TRBJ1-3; size: -; V: TRBV7-2; CDR3: CASSFFPGNTIYF
length: 15; J: TRBJ2-7; size: -; V: TRBV6-1; CDR3: CASSSPRDRDYEQYF